The clone carrying this T cell receptor beta chain was seen repeatedly, ten times or more. V was pared by 5 bases and J by 8 bases, with 7 bases of the junction left unmatched. The CDR3 loop spans 15 amino acids. Germline loops: CDR1 DFQATT, CDR2 SNEGSKA (reference sequence). The sample originates from a study of T-cell reconstitution after alpha-beta-depleted transplantation in children. During its preparation, the TCRbeta library received unique molecular identifiers. TCRdb re-derived calls from the PCR reads in MiXCR, one entry per CDR3 protein. The sample lists approximately 240,000 distinct CDR3 sequences, around 8.9% seen once, with approximately 5% in the top ten.

This receptor was taken from a human donor who donated a stem cell graft to a child with SCID. Sequencing was performed on PBMCs from the stem cell graft donor, taken from the stem cell graft. V gene TRBV20-1 combines with J gene TRBJ2-1; TRBD2 agrees at 15 bases. The CDR3 sequence: CSAGGTSGGPDEQFF. CDR3 sequence (DNA): TGCAGTGCTGGAGGGACTAGCGGGGGGCCGGATGAGCAGTTCTTC.